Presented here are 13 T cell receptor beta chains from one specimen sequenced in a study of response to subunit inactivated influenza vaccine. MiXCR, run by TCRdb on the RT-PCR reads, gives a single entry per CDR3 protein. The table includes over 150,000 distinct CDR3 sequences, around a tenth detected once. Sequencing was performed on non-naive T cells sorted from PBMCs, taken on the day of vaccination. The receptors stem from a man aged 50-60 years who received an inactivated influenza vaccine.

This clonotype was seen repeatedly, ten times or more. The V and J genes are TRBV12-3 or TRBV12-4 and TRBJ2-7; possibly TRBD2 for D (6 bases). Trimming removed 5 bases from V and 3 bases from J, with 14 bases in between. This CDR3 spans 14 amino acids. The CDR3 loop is CASSPGTPRYEQYF. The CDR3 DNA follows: TGTGCCAGCAGTCCCGGGACTCCCCGCTACGAGCAGTACTTC.

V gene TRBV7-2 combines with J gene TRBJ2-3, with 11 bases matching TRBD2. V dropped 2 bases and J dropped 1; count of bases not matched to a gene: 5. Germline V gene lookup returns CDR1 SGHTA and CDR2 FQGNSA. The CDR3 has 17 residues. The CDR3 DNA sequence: TGTGCCAGCAGCTTAACTAGCGGGAGATTCGGCACAGATACGCAGTATTTT. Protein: CASSLTSGRFGTDTQYF.

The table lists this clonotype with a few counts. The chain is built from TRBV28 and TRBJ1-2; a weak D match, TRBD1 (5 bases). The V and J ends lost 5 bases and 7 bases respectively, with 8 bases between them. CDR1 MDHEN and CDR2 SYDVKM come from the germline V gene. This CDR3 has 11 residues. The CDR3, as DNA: TGTGCCAGCAGTCTGGACATTGGCTACACCTTC. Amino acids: CASSLDIGYTF.

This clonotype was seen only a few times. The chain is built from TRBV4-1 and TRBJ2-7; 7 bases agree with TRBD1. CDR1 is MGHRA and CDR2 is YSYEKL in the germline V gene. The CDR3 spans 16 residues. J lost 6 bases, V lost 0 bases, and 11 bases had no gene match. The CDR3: CASSQEPGQTLSEQYF. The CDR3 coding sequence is TGCGCCAGCAGCCAAGAACCGGGACAGACCCTCAGCGAGCAGTACTTC.

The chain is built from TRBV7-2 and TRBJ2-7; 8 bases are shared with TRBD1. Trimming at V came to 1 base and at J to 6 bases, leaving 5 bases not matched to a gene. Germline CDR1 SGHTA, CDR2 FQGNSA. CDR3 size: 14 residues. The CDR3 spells CASSLGQGQGEQYF. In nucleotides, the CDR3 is TGTGCCAGCAGCTTAGGACAGGGGCAAGGCGAGCAGTACTTC.

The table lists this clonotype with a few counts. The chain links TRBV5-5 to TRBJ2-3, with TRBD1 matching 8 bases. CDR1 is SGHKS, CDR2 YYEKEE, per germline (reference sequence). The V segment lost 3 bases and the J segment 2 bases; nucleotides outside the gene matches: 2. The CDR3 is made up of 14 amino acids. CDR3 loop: CASSWDRSTDTQYF. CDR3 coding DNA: TGTGCCAGCAGCTGGGACAGGTCCACAGATACGCAGTATTTT.

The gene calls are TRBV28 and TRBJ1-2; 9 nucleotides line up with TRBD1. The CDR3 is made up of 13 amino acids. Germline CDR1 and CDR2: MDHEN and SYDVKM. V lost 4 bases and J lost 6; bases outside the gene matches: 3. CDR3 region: CASSSRTGDGYTF. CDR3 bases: TGTGCCAGCAGTTCCAGGACAGGGGATGGCTACACCTTC.

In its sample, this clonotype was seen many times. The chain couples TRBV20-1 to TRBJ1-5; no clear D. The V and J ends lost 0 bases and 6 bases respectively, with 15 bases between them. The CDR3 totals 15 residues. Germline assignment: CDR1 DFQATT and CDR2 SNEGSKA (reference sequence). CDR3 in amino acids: CSARDLSTVGQPQHF. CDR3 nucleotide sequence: TGCAGTGCTAGAGATCTAAGCACAGTTGGTCAGCCCCAGCATTTT.

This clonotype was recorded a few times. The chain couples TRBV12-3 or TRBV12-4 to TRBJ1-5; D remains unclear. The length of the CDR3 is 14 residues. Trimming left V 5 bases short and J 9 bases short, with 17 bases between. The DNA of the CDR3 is TGTGCCAGCAGTCTAGGACCGTCCGGGCCGCCCCAGCATTTT. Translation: CASSLGPSGPPQHF.

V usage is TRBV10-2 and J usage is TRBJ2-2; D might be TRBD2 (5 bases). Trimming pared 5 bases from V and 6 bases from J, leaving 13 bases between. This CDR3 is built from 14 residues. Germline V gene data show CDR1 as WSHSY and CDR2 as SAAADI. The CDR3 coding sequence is TGCGCCAGCAGTCCGGCTAGCATCTCCGGGGAGCTGTTTTTT. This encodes CASSPASISGELFF.

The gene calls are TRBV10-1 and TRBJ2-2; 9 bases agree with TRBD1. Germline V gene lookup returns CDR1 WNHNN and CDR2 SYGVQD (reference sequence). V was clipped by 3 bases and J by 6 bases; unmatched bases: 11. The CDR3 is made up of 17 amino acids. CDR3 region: CASSDPAPDRGAGELFF. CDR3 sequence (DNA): TGCGCCAGCAGTGACCCCGCTCCGGACAGGGGCGCCGGGGAGCTGTTTTTT.

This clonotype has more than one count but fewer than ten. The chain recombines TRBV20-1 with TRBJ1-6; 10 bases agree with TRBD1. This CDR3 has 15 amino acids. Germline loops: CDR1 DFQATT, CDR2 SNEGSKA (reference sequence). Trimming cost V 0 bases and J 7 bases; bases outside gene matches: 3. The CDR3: CSARDGTGDNSPLHF. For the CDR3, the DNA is TGCAGTGCTAGAGACGGGACAGGGGACAATTCACCCCTCCACTTT.

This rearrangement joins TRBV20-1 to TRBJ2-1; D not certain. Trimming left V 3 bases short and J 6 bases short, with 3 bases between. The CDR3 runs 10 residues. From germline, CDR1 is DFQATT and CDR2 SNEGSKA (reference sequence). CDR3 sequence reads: CSARINEQFF. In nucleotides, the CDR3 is TGCAGTGCTAGGATCAATGAGCAGTTCTTC.